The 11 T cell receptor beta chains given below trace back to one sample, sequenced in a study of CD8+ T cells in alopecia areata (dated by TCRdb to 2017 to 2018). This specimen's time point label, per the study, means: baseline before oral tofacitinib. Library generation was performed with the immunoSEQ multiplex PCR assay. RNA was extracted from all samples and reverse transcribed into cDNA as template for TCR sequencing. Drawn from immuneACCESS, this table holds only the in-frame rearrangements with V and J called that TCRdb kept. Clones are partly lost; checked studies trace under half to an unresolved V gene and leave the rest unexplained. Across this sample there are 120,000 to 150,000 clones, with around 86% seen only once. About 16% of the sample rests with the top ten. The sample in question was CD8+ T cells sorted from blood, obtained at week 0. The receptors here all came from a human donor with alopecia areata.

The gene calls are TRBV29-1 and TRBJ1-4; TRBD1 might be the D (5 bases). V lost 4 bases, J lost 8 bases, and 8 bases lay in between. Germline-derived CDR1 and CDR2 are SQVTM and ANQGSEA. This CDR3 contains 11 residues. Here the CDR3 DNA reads TGCAGCGTTGGGGAGGGGGAAAAACTGTTTTTT. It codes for CSVGEGEKLFF.

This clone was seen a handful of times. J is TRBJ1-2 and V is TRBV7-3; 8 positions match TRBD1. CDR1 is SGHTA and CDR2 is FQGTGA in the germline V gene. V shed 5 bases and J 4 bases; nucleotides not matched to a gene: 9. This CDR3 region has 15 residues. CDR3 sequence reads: CASSRGQGNRYGYTF. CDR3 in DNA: TGTGCCAGCAGCCGTGGACAGGGCAACCGCTATGGCTACACCTTC. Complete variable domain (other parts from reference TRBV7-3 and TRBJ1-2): GAGVSQTPSNKVTEKGKYVELRCDPISGHTALYWYRQSLGQGPEFLIYFQGTGAADDSGLPNDRFFAVRPEGSVSTLKIQRTERGDSAVYLCASSRGQGNRYGYTFGSGTRLTVV.

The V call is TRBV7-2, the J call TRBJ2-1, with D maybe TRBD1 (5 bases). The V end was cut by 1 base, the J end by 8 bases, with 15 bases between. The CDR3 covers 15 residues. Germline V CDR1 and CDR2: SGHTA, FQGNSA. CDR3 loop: CASSLVGSGYYEQFF. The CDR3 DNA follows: TGTGCCAGCAGCTTAGTAGGTTCAGGGTACTATGAGCAGTTCTTC.

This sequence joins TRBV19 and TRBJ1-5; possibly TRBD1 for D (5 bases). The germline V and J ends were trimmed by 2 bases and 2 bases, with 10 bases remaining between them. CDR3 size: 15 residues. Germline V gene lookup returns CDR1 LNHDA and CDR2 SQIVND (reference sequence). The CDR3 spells CASSINGGGNQPQHF. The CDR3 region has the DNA TGTGCCAGTAGTATAAACGGGGGGGGCAATCAGCCCCAGCATTTT.

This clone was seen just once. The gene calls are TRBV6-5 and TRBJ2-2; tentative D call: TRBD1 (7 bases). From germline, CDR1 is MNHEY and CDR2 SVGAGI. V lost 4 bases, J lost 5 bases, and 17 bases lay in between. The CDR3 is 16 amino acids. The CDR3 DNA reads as TGTGCCAGCAGTTTGGAGGGGACAGAGCGGACCGGGGAGCTGTTTTTT. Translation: CASSLEGTERTGELFF.

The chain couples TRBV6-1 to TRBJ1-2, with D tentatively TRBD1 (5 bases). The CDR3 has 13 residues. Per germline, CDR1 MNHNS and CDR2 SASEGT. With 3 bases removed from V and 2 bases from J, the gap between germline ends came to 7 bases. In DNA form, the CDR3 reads TGTGCCAGCAGTGAGTGGGGGAACTATGGCTACACCTTC. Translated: CASSEWGNYGYTF.

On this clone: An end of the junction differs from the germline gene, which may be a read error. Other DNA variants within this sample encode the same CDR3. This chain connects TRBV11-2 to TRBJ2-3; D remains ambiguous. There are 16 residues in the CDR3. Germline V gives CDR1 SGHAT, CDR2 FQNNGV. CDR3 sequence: CASSLVGIRLTDTQYF. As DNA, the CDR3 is TGTGCCAGCAGCTTAGTGGGGATTCGCCTCACAGATACGCAGTATTTC.

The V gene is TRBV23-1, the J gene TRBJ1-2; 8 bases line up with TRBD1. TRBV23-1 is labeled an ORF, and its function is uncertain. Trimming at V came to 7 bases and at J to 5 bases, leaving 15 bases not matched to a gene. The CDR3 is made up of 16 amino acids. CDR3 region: CASNQGGTGTSYGYTF. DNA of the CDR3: TGCGCCAGCAACCAAGGGGGGACAGGAACCTCATATGGCTACACCTTC.

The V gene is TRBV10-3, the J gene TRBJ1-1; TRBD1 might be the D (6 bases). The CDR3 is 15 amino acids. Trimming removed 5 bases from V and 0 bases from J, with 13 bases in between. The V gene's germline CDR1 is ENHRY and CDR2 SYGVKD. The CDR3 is CAISTPTGMNTEAFF. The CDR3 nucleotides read TGTGCCATCAGTACCCCCACAGGGATGAACACTGAAGCTTTCTTT.

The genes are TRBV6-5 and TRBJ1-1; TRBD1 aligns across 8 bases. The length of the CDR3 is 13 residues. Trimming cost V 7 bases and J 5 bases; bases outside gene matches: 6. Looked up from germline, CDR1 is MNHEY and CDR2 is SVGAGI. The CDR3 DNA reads TGTGCCAGCAATGAGGACAGGGTGACTGAAGCTTTCTTT. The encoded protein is CASNEDRVTEAFF.

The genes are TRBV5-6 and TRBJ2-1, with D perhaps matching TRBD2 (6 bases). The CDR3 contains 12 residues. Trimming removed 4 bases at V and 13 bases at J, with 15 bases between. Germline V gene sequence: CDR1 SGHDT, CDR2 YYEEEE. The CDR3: CASSVSGTYQFF. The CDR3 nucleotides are TGTGCCAGCAGCGTCTCCGGGACTTACCAGTTCTTC.